This passage covers 18 T cell receptor beta chains from one sample sequenced in a study of memory CD4+ T cells and cytomegalovirus serostatus. Single viable CD3+CD4+CD8-CD45RO+ cells were sorted as the memory CD4+ T cells. Using immunoSEQ multiplex PCR, the repertoire was profiled, and TCRdb retains in-frame clones only, with some absent. The table shows under 55,000 clones, with around 83% occurring only once. What was sequenced was memory CD4+ T cells from blood. The receptors here all came from an adult in good health and CMV-seropositive.

The CDR3 loop is CASSPTGTGSYGYTF. The CDR3 DNA reads as TGCGCCAGCAGCCCGACCGGGACAGGGAGCTATGGCTACACCTTC. The genes are TRBV5-1 and TRBJ1-2, with 9 nucleotides matching TRBD1. CDR3 length: 15 residues. Losses at the gene ends were 4 bases for V and 4 bases for J; bases not matched to a gene: 8. Germline CDR1 reads SGHRS; CDR2 reads YFSETQ.

This chain joins TRBV4-1 and TRBJ2-1; 7 bases are a match to TRBD2. CDR3 length: 14 residues. Germline CDR1 and CDR2: MGHRA and YSYEKL. Losses at the gene ends were 5 bases for V and 5 bases for J; bases not matched to a gene: 6. The CDR3 is CASSGAGVHNEQFF. The CDR3 DNA reads as TGCGCCAGCAGCGGCGCGGGAGTCCACAATGAGCAGTTCTTC.

This chain connects TRBV6-5 to TRBJ2-5; weak D call: TRBD1 (6 bases). The CDR3 runs 15 residues. V was trimmed by 6 bases and J by 3 bases, leaving 17 bases between them. CDR1 MNHEY and CDR2 SVGAGI come from the germline V gene. CDR3 protein: CASRESGTSEETQYF. CDR3 bases: TGTGCCAGCAGAGAATCCGGGACATCGGAAGAGACCCAGTACTTC.

The V and J genes are TRBV28 and TRBJ1-2; 8 nucleotides match TRBD1. Germline CDR1 reads MDHEN; CDR2 reads SYDVKM. The CDR3 is made up of 16 amino acids. Losses at the gene ends were 5 bases for V and 4 bases for J; bases not matched to a gene: 12. As DNA, the CDR3 is TGTGCCAGCAGTCCAGCCAAAGGACAGGGTGGCTATGGCTACACCTTC. Protein product: CASSPAKGQGGYGYTF.

V and J are TRBV19 and TRBJ1-2, with TRBD1 matching 7 bases. J was trimmed by 2 bases and V by 7 bases; bases with no gene match: 4. This CDR3 spans 13 amino acids. CDR1 and CDR2 (germline): LNHDA, SQIVND (reference sequence). CDR3 sequence: CASKRGRNYGYTF. The CDR3 coding sequence is TGTGCCAGTAAGAGGGGGCGGAACTATGGCTACACCTTC.

This clone has just one count. The chain employs TRBV6-5 and TRBJ2-7, with 8 bases lining up with TRBD1. Germline V CDR1 and CDR2: MNHEY, SVGAGI. The CDR3 runs to 13 residues. With V trimmed by 6 bases and J by 6 bases, 7 bases remained unmatched. The CDR3 is CASRAGQGGEQYF. In DNA form, the CDR3 reads TGTGCCAGCAGGGCCGGACAGGGTGGCGAGCAGTACTTC.

In regard to this clone: Relative to the germline gene, one junction end is altered; a read error may explain this. The chain is built from TRBV18 and TRBJ1-4; tentatively, D is TRBD1 (6 bases). From germline, CDR1 is KGHSH and CDR2 LQKENI. This CDR3 region has 15 residues. The CDR3 bases are TGTGCCAGCTCTCCACAAACAGGGCCTAATGAAAAACTGTTTTTT. Protein: CASSPQTGPNEKLFF.

This chain connects TRBV28 to TRBJ1-3; 9 bases match TRBD1. V shed 6 bases and J 9 bases; nucleotides not matched to a gene: 15. Germline-derived CDR1 and CDR2 are MDHEN and SYDVKM. The CDR3 spans 16 residues. The CDR3 region has the DNA TGTGCCAGCAGGGAGTCAACAGGGGGCCCTGGGGGCACCATATATTTT. Its translation is CASRESTGGPGGTIYF.

The gene calls are TRBV19 and TRBJ1-2; D might be TRBD1 (5 bases). Per the germline V gene, CDR1 is LNHDA and CDR2 is SQIVND (reference sequence). CDR3 size: 14 residues. V was pared by 4 bases and J by 4 bases, with 13 bases between. This chain's CDR3 is CASSTGSTGYGYTF. CDR3 nucleotide sequence: TGTGCCAGTAGTACAGGGTCAACCGGCTATGGCTACACCTTC.

The chain couples TRBV11-3 to TRBJ2-1; 9 positions match TRBD1. Germline V gene data show CDR1 as SGHNT and CDR2 as YENEEA. V shed 4 bases and J 7 bases; nucleotides not matched to a gene: 11. CDR3 length: 16 residues. DNA of the CDR3: TGTGCCAGCAGCTCGACCGGGACAGGGAAGTGGAATGAGCAGTTCTTC. Translated: CASSSTGTGKWNEQFF.

This clone has only one observation. V and J are TRBV6-5 and TRBJ1-4; D remains unclear. In germline, CDR1 is MNHEY, CDR2 SVGAGI. Trimming took 8 bases from V and 6 from J, leaving 16 bases between them. The CDR3 is 14 residues long. The DNA of the CDR3 is TGTGCCAGCGGCCGGTGGGCGGAGGATGAAAAACTGTTTTTT. Translated, it gives CASGRWAEDEKLFF.

The rearrangement joins TRBV7-6 to TRBJ2-7; 8 nucleotides match TRBD1. With V trimmed by 4 bases and J by 7 bases, 12 bases remained unmatched. Germline values: CDR1 SGHVS, CDR2 FNYEAQ. The CDR3 is made up of 15 amino acids. The chain's CDR3 is CASSSYPRGPGEQYF. The CDR3 nucleotides are TGTGCCAGCAGCTCCTATCCCAGGGGGCCTGGGGAGCAGTACTTC.

V usage is TRBV2 and J usage is TRBJ1-5, with 9 bases fitting TRBD1. V lost 10 bases to trimming and J lost 2 bases; unmatched junction nucleotides: 3. The CDR3 extends over 13 amino acids. The germline CDR1 and CDR2 sequences are SNHLY and FYNNEI. The CDR3 DNA is TGTGCCACACGACAGGGGGGCAATCAGCCCCAGCATTTT. Translated: CATRQGGNQPQHF.

The chain carries TRBV28 and TRBJ2-5; TRBD1 matches 7 bases. This CDR3 is built from 14 residues. Per germline, CDR1 MDHEN and CDR2 SYDVKM. Germline trimming cut 5 bases from V and 2 bases from J; bases unmatched to any gene: 5. The CDR3, as DNA: TGTGCCAGCAGTATTGACAGGGTTCAAGAGACCCAGTACTTC. Translated, it gives CASSIDRVQETQYF.

This chain joins TRBV7-9 and TRBJ2-3; TRBD2 matches at 8 bases. The V and J ends lost 5 bases and 1 base, in that order; junction bases with no gene match: 2. CDR1 and CDR2 (germline): SEHNR, FQNEAQ (reference sequence). The CDR3 totals 14 residues. The CDR3 here is CASSTSGGTDTQYF. In nucleotides, the CDR3 is TGTGCCAGCAGCACTAGCGGAGGCACAGATACGCAGTATTTT.

The genes are TRBV27 and TRBJ2-7; TRBD2 agrees at 7 bases. Looked up from germline, CDR1 is MNHEY and CDR2 is SMNVEV (reference sequence). The V and J ends lost 9 bases and 7 bases, in that order; junction bases with no gene match: 15. The CDR3 contains 14 residues. CDR3 loop: CASRSGAISGEQYF. The CDR3 region has the DNA TGTGCCAGTCGGAGCGGGGCCATTTCGGGGGAGCAGTACTTC.

The genes are TRBV27 and TRBJ2-1; TRBD2 might be the D (5 bases). V lost 5 bases, J lost 5 bases, and 16 bases lay in between. The CDR3 has 15 amino acids. The germline CDR1 and CDR2 sequences are MNHEY and SMNVEV (reference sequence). In nucleotides, the CDR3 is TGTGCCAGCAGTCCCCTAAGGAGGACGAACAATGAGCAGTTCTTC. Protein: CASSPLRRTNNEQFF.

The chain recombines TRBV5-1 with TRBJ2-2; the D is unclear. The CDR3 has 14 amino acids. Trimming removed 0 bases from V and 5 bases from J, with 8 bases in between. The germline CDR1 and CDR2 sequences are SGHRS and YFSETQ. The CDR3 DNA follows: TGCGCCAGCAGCTTGGAGATGGGGACCGGGGAGCTGTTTTTT. Encoded protein: CASSLEMGTGELFF.